The 11 T cell receptor beta chains below all came from one sample that was sequenced in a study of shared clonotypes between healthy human individuals. Using immunoSEQ multiplex PCR, the repertoire was profiled, and TCRdb retains in-frame clones only, with some absent. Of around 720,000 clones in the sample, 60% to 75% were seen once. Sequencing used memory CD4+ T cells sorted from blood. Subset in this sample: CD45RA-negative fraction. The receptors were sampled from a woman aged 25-40 years in good health.

J is TRBJ2-7 and V is TRBV10-3, with TRBD2 matching 8 bases. The CDR3 spans 14 residues. Looked up from germline, CDR1 is ENHRY and CDR2 is SYGVKD. V lost 3 bases and J lost 3; bases outside the gene matches: 4. CDR3 loop: CAISEGAGGYEQYF. The CDR3 region has the DNA TGTGCCATCAGTGAAGGGGCGGGAGGCTACGAGCAGTACTTC.

The J gene is TRBJ1-1, the V gene TRBV6-1; tentative D call: TRBD1 (5 bases). The CDR3 runs 15 residues. Per the germline V gene, CDR1 is MNHNS and CDR2 is SASEGT. Trimming took off 7 bases at V and 4 bases at J, with 19 bases between the two ends. CDR3 region: CASTQFRERLTEAFF. CDR3 DNA: TGTGCCAGCACCCAATTCAGGGAGAGACTCACTGAAGCTTTCTTT.

The J gene is TRBJ1-5, the V gene TRBV10-2, with D possibly TRBD1 on 5 matching bases. The CDR3 runs to 15 residues. V was pared by 4 bases and J by 1 base, with 11 bases between. Germline CDR1 WSHSY, CDR2 SAAADI. The CDR3 DNA sequence: TGCGCCAGCAGTGGCAGCCAGGGCAGCAATCAGCCCCAGCATTTT. This sequence encodes CASSGSQGSNQPQHF.

The CDR3, as DNA: TGTGCCAGCAGCTCCGGTAGAGATACGCAGTATTTT. It translates to CASSSGRDTQYF. This sequence joins TRBV7-9 and TRBJ2-3; D is unresolved. This CDR3 spans 12 amino acids. CDR1 and CDR2 (germline): SEHNR, FQNEAQ (reference sequence). Trimming cost V 4 bases and J 5 bases, with 7 bases left between them.

The rearrangement joins TRBV5-1 to TRBJ1-1; weak D call: TRBD1 (5 bases). The germline V gene encodes CDR1 SGHRS and CDR2 YFSETQ. The CDR3 is made up of 14 amino acids. V shed 4 bases and J shed 4 bases, with 14 bases lying between them. DNA for the CDR3: TGCGCCAGCAGCCCAGGAGGGGAAGGCACTGAAGCTTTCTTT. This codes for CASSPGGEGTEAFF. Looking up the rest from reference TRBV5-1 and TRBJ1-1 gives the full variable domain: KAGVTQTPRYLIKTRGQQVTLSCSPISGHRSVSWYQQTPGQGLQFLFEYFSETQRNKGNFPGRFSGRQFSNSRSEMNVSTLELGDSALYLCASSPGGEGTEAFFGQGTRLTVV.

V and J are TRBV4-1 and TRBJ1-1; 7 bases agree with TRBD1. V shed 1 base and J 4 bases; nucleotides not matched to a gene: 6. This CDR3 is built from 15 residues. Germline V CDR1 and CDR2: MGHRA, YSYEKL. In DNA, the CDR3 is TGCGCCAGCAGCCAAGCGGTCTCAGGGGGCACTGAAGCTTTCTTT. Translation: CASSQAVSGGTEAFF.

The J gene is TRBJ2-1, the V gene TRBV7-9; 8 bases are a match to TRBD1. The CDR3 spans 15 residues. The V gene end was trimmed by 5 bases and the J gene end by 4 bases; junction bases not matched to a gene: 7. CDR1 is SEHNR, CDR2 FQNEAQ, per germline (reference sequence). The chain's CDR3 is CASSPWTGPYNEQFF. The CDR3 DNA reads as TGTGCCAGCAGCCCCTGGACAGGGCCATACAATGAGCAGTTCTTC.

This chain joins TRBV6-1 and TRBJ1-5, with D uncertain. CDR3 length: 12 residues. V was shortened by 0 bases and J by 11 bases, with 8 bases between the two germline ends. Germline CDR1 MNHNS, CDR2 SASEGT. CDR3 nucleotide sequence: TGTGCCAGCAGTGAAGCGCGTGGGGCCCAGCATTTT. Protein: CASSEARGAQHF.

This chain links TRBV6-5 with TRBJ1-1; D uncertain. Looked up from germline, CDR1 is MNHEY and CDR2 is SVGAGI. V lost 0 bases and J lost 9, with 14 bases in between. The length of the CDR3 is 14 residues. The CDR3 here is CASSYSRLGRQAFF. CDR3 DNA: TGTGCCAGCAGTTACTCTAGGTTAGGACGCCAAGCTTTCTTT.

J is TRBJ1-5 and V is TRBV2; 7 bases are a match to TRBD1. V gave up 9 bases and J gave up 0 bases; unmatched junction bases: 8. The CDR3 sequence is 15 residues long. Germline V gives CDR1 SNHLY, CDR2 FYNNEI. The CDR3 DNA sequence: TGTGCCAGTTCAGGGGGTAGAATTAGCAATCAGCCCCAGCATTTT. This translates into CASSGGRISNQPQHF. The full variable domain, its missing parts supplied by reference TRBV2 and TRBJ1-5, is EPEVTQTPSHQVTQMGQEVILRCVPISNHLYFYWYRQILGQKVEFLVSFYNNEISEKSEIFDDQFSVERPDGSNFTLKIRSTKLEDSAMYFCASSGGRISNQPQHFGDGTRLSIL.

CDR3 DNA: TGTGCCAGTAGTCCACGCCCGACAGGTGGGCACACAGATACGCAGTATTTT. Its translation: CASSPRPTGGHTDTQYF. The chain employs TRBV19 and TRBJ2-3, with D possibly matching TRBD1 (6 bases). Germline assignment: CDR1 LNHDA and CDR2 SQIVND (reference sequence). Trimming shortened V by 5 bases and J by 2 bases, and 20 bases separated the two germline ends. The CDR3 has 17 amino acids.